This TCR beta chain came from a study of blood T cell repertoires in COVID-19. Study background: Acute and convalescent COVID-19 specimens originated in the United States, Italy and Spain. T cells, B-cell-depleted T cells, or PBMCs supplied cDNA or gDNA.

In the original processing: Estimation of nucleated cell counts relied on the amplification of reference gene primers. Sequencing used immunoSEQ multiplex PCR; TCRdb keeps in-frame clones, though not all of them. The V and J calls and clone size are taken from that table; D and trimming were inferred from the DNA. The repertoire holds some 270,000 clones, with roughly 88% as singletons. Between the trimmed V and J ends, which lost 8 bases and 5 bases, there was a span of 18 bases. Germline CDR1 reads SQVTM; CDR2 reads ANQGSEA. The CDR3 has 13 amino acids. The sample comprised peripheral blood. This chain links TRBV29-1 with TRBJ1-1; possible D gene TRBD1, 5 bases. This clonotype was sampled from a woman in her 70s with acute or convalescent COVID-19. CDR3 coding DNA: TGCAGCCTTTCGGGGAGGGGTGGGACTGAAGCTTTCTTT. This encodes CSLSGRGGTEAFF.